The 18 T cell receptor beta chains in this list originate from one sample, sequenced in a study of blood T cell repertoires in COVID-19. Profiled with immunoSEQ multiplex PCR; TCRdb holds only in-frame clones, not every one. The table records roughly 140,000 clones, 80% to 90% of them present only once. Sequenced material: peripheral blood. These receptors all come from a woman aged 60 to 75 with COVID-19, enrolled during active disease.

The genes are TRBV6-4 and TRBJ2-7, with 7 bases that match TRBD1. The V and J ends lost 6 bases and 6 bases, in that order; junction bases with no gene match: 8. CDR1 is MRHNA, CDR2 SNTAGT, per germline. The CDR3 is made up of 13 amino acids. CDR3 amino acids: CASSPTGNREQYF. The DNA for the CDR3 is TGTGCCAGCAGCCCGACAGGGAATCGCGAGCAGTACTTC.

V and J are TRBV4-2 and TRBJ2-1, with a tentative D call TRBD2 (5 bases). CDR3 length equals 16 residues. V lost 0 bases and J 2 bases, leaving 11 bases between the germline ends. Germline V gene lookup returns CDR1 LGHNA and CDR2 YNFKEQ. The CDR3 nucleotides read TGTGCCAGCAGCCAAGATGGCGGGCGACCCTACAATGAGCAGTTCTTC. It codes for CASSQDGGRPYNEQFF.

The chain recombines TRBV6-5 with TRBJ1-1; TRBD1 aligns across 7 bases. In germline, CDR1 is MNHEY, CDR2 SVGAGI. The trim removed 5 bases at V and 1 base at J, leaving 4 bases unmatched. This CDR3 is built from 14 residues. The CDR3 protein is CASSRGRTNTEAFF. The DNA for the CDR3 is TGTGCCAGCAGTAGGGGGCGGACGAACACTGAAGCTTTCTTT.

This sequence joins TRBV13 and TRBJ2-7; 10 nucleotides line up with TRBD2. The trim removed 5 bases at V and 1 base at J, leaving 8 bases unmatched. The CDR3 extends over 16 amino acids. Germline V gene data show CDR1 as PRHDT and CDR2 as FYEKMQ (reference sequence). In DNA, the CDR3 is TGTGCCAGCAGCACTGCTAGCGGGAGATGGTCCTACGAGCAGTACTTC. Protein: CASSTASGRWSYEQYF.

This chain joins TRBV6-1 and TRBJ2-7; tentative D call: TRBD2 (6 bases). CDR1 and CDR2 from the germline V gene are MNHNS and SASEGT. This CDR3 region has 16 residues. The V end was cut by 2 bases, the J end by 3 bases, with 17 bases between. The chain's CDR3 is CASSESDAGPIYEQYF. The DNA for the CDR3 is TGTGCCAGCAGTGAATCCGATGCGGGACCCATCTACGAGCAGTACTTC.

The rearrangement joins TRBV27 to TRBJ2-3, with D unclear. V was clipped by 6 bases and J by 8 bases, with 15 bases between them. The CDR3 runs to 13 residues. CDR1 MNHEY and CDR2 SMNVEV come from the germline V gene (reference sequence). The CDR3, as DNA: TGTGCCAGCAGCCTTCTAGACTCAACTACGCAGTATTTT. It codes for CASSLLDSTTQYF.

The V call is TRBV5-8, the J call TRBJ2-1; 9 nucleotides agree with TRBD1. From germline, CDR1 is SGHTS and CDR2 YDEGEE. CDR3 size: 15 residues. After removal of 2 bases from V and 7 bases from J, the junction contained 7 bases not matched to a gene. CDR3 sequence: CASSFRTGASNEQFF. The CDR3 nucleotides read TGTGCCAGCAGCTTTCGGACAGGGGCCTCAAATGAGCAGTTCTTC.

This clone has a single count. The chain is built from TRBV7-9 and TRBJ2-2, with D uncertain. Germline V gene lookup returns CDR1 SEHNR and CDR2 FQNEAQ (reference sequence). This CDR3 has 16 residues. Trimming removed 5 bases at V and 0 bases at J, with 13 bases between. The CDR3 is CASSPRSPANTGELFF. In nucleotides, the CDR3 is TGTGCCAGCAGCCCCAGATCCCCTGCGAACACCGGGGAGCTGTTTTTT.

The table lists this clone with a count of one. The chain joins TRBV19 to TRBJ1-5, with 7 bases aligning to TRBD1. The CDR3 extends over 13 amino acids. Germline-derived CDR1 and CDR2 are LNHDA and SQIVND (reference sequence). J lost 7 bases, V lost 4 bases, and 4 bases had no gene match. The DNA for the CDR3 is TGTGCCAGTAGTAGGCAGGGGGAACAGCCCCAGCATTTT. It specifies CASSRQGEQPQHF.

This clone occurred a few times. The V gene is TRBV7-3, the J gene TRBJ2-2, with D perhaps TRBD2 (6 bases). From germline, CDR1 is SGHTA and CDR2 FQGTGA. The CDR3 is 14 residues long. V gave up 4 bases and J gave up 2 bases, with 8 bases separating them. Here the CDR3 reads CASSYGTNTGELFF. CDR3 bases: TGTGCCAGCAGCTACGGGACTAACACCGGGGAGCTGTTTTTT.

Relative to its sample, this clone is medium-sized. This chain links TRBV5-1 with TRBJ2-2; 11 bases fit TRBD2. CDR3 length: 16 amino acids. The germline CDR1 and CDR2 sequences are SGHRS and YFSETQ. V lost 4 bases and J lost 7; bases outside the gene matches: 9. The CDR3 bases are TGCGCCAGCAGCACCTTAGCGGGAGGGAGAGGCGGGGAGCTGTTTTTT. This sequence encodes CASSTLAGGRGGELFF.

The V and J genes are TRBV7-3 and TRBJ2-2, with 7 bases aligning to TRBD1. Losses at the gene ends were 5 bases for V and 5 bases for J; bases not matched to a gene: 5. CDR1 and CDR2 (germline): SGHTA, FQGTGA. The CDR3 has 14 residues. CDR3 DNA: TGTGCCAGCAGCCCAACACAGGGGACCGGGGAGCTGTTTTTT. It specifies CASSPTQGTGELFF.

This chain's CDR3 is CASSFRPSSSYNSPLHF. The CDR3 bases are TGTGCCAGCAGCTTCAGGCCATCCAGCTCCTATAATTCACCCCTCCACTTT. The chain recombines TRBV27 with TRBJ1-6; D unclear. Germline CDR1 MNHEY, CDR2 SMNVEV (reference sequence). Trimming shortened V by 6 bases and J by 0 bases, and 15 bases separated the two germline ends. CDR3 size: 17 residues.

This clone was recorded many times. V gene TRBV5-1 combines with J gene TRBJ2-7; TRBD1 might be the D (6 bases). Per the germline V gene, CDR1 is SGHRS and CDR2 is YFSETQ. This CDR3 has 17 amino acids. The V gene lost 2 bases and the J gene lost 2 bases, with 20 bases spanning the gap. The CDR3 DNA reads TGCGCCAGCAGCTTCACAGGGTCGAGACCCTATACCTACGAGCAGTACTTC. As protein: CASSFTGSRPYTYEQYF.

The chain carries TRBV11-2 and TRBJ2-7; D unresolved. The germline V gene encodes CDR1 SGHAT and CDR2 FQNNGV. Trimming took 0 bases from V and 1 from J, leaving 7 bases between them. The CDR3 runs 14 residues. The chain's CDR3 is CASSLDGISYEQYV. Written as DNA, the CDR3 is TGTGCCAGCAGCTTAGATGGCATTTCCTACGAGCAGTACGTC.

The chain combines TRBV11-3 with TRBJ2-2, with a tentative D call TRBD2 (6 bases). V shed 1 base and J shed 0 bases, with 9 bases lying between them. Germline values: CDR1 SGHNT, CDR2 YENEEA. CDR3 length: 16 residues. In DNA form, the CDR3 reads TGTGCCAGCAGCTTAGGGGGACTCGCGAACACCGGGGAGCTGTTTTTT. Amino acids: CASSLGGLANTGELFF.

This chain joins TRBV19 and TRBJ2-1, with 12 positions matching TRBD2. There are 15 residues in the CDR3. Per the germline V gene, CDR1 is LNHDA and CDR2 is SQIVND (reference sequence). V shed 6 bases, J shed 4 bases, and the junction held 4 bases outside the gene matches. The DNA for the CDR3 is TGTGCCAGTAGCCGGGGACTAGCGGGTTACAATGAGCAGTTCTTC. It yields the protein CASSRGLAGYNEQFF.

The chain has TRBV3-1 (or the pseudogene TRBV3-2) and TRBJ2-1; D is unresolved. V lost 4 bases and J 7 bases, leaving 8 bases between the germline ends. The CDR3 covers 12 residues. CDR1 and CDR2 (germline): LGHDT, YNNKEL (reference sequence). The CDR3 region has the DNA TGTGCCAGCAGCCGCACGGGTAATGAGCAGTTCTTC. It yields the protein CASSRTGNEQFF.